The TCR beta chain under discussion was sequenced for a study of shared clonotypes between healthy human individuals. The CDR3 has 15 residues. Germline V gene data show CDR1 as LNHDA and CDR2 as SQIVND (reference sequence). Trimming removed 3 bases from V and 4 bases from J; junction bases left unmatched: 6. A remark on this clone: The identical CDR3 is also encoded by other nucleotide sequences in the sample.

Some clones are missing from TCRdb's copy, which holds only in-frame ones; the method was immunoSEQ multiplex PCR. The data contain roughly 2.5 million clones, about 92% of them singletons. J is TRBJ2-7 and V is TRBV19; 10 bases align to TRBD1. The specimen sequenced was naive CD4+ T cells sorted from blood. Subset reported: CD45RA+ positively selected. This clonotype was obtained from a man between 18 and 29 years old in good health. Here the CDR3 DNA reads TGTGCCAGTAGTATCCCGGGACAGGGGACTTACGAGCAGTACTTC. As protein: CASSIPGQGTYEQYF. Supplemented by reference TRBV19 and TRBJ2-7, the full variable domain reads DGGITQSPKYLFRKEGQNVTLSCEQNLNHDAMYWYRQDPGQGLRLIYYSQIVNDFQKGDIAEGYSVSREKKESFPLTVTSAQKNPTAFYLCASSIPGQGTYEQYFGPGTRLTVT.